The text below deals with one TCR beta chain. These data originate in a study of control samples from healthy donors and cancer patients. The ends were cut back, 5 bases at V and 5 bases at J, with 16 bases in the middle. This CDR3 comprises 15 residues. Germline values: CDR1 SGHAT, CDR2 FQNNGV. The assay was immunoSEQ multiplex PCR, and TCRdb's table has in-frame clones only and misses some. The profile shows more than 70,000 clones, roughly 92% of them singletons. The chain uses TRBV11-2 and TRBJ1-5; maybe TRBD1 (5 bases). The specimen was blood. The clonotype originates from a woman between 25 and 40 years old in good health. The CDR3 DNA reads TGTGCCAGCAGCCTCTGGGGGGGAAGCGATCAGCCCCAGCATTTT. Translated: CASSLWGGSDQPQHF.